The clone carrying this T cell receptor (beta chain) was seen ten or more times. Its antigen is currently unknown. Germline is not matched at one junction end, which may reflect a read error. This CDR3 has 15 residues. CDR1 and CDR2 (germline): LNHDA, SQIVND (reference sequence). With iRepertoire HTBI primers and Arm-PCR of CDR3 regions, TCR beta libraries were built. TCRdb used MiXCR to reprocess the multiplex PCR reads, holding one entry per CDR3 protein. This table has about half a million distinct CDR3 sequences, 22% appearing once. This entry comes from a study of regulatory T cells in long-lasting Graves disease. Time point indicated: persistent/refractory GD, antithyroid drugs over 5 years with positive TRAb. There was RNA extracted from PBMCs, and the TCR library was made from it. General study findings and limits: The persistent group shared 2,500 to 3,000 public clonotypes, more than the approximately 1,000 shared by new patients.

The chain carries TRBV19 and TRBJ2-5; D is unclear. The specimen comprised peripheral blood mononuclear cells (PBMCs), sampled when the disease was refractory, from a patient treated with antithyroid drugs. The sequence was obtained from a female donor with Graves disease. The CDR3 DNA is TGTGCCAGTAGTATGGCGATGTCGACCCCAGAGAGCCAGTACTTC. Protein sequence: CASSMAMSTPESQYF.